A selection of T cell receptor beta chains follows, all from one sample in a study of T cell responses to AZD1222 COVID-19 vaccine. Repertoires were generated with immunoSEQ multiplex PCR, while TCRdb's copy carries only in-frame clones and drops some. In the table there are nearly 110,000 clones, 90% of which are singletons. The specimen comprised peripheral blood, sampled 28 days after the second AZD1222 dose. The receptor set was obtained from an adult who received the AZD1222 COVID-19 vaccine. Both conserved end residues are part of each CDR3. The D gene is left open where the match is weak. The size entry is marked missing in some rows and otherwise reads once, few, many or a size class.

V gene: TRBV6-2/TRBV6-3; clone size: NA; D gene: NA; J gene: TRBJ1-5; CDR3 protein: CASSWRNQPQHF; CDR3 DNA: TGTGCCAGCAGTTGGAGGAATCAGCCCCAGCATTTT
V gene: TRBV6-5; clone size: NA; D gene: TRBD2; J gene: TRBJ2-2; CDR3 protein: CASSSPSGAGTGELFF; CDR3 DNA: TGTGCCAGCAGTTCGCCGAGCGGGGCGGGCACCGGGGAGCTGTTTTTT
V gene: TRBV19; clone size: NA; D gene: TRBD1; J gene: TRBJ1-4; CDR3 protein: CASSNRDRAREKLFF; CDR3 DNA: TGTGCCAGTAGTAACCGGGACAGGGCCAGGGAAAAACTGTTTTTT
V gene: TRBV5-8; clone size: NA; D gene: NA; J gene: TRBJ2-3; CDR3 protein: CASSLRGDRGWDTQYF; CDR3 DNA: TGTGCCAGCAGCTTGAGGGGGGACCGGGGTTGGGATACGCAGTATTTT
V gene: TRBV5-6; clone size: NA; D gene: NA; J gene: TRBJ2-6; CDR3 protein: CASSLPTRPSGANVLTF; CDR3 DNA: TGTGCCAGCAGCTTGCCCACTAGGCCCTCTGGGGCCAACGTCCTGACTTTC
V gene: TRBV15; clone size: NA; D gene: TRBD1; J gene: TRBJ1-2; CDR3 protein: CATSSVGQEDGYTF; CDR3 DNA: TGTGCCACCAGCAGCGTGGGACAGGAAGATGGCTACACCTTC
V gene: TRBV7-3; clone size: NA; D gene: NA; J gene: TRBJ2-7; CDR3 protein: CASSLMGITSYEQYF; CDR3 DNA: TGTGCCAGCAGCTTAATGGGGATTACCTCCTACGAGCAGTACTTC
V gene: TRBV6-6; clone size: NA; D gene: TRBD2; J gene: TRBJ2-3; CDR3 protein: CAASTGGADTQYF; CDR3 DNA: TGTGCCGCCAGTACGGGAGGGGCGGATACGCAGTATTTT
V gene: TRBV27; clone size: NA; D gene: NA; J gene: TRBJ1-1; CDR3 protein: CASHGVNTEAFF; CDR3 DNA: TGTGCCAGCCATGGGGTGAACACTGAAGCTTTCTTT
V gene: TRBV3-1/TRBV3-2; clone size: once; D gene: TRBD2; J gene: TRBJ2-3; CDR3 protein: CASSQDQGLAGGQADTQYF; CDR3 DNA: TGTGCCAGCAGCCAAGATCAGGGACTAGCGGGGGGGCAGGCAGATACGCAGTATTTT
V gene: TRBV12-3/TRBV12-4; clone size: NA; D gene: NA; J gene: TRBJ1-6; CDR3 protein: CATQGSHNSPLHF; CDR3 DNA: TGTGCCACCCAGGGGTCCCATAATTCACCCCTCCACTTT
V gene: TRBV30; clone size: NA; D gene: TRBD1; J gene: TRBJ1-4; CDR3 protein: CAWSGGQGGEKLFF; CDR3 DNA: TGTGCCTGGAGTGGAGGACAGGGAGGTGAAAAACTGTTTTTT
V gene: TRBV12-3/TRBV12-4; clone size: NA; D gene: NA; J gene: TRBJ1-6; CDR3 protein: CASSRMGSPLHF; CDR3 DNA: TGTGCCAGCAGTAGAATGGGTTCACCCCTCCACTTT
V gene: TRBV9; clone size: NA; D gene: TRBD1; J gene: TRBJ2-1; CDR3 protein: CASSAGTGVSYNEQFF; CDR3 DNA: TGTGCCAGCAGCGCGGGGACAGGGGTCTCCTACAATGAGCAGTTCTTC
V gene: TRBV11-2; clone size: NA; D gene: NA; J gene: TRBJ1-5; CDR3 protein: CASSFGQGQPQHF; CDR3 DNA: TGTGCCAGCAGCTTCGGACAAGGTCAGCCCCAGCATTTT
V gene: TRBV11-2; clone size: NA; D gene: TRBD1; J gene: TRBJ2-7; CDR3 protein: CASSSHRGSLPYEQYF; CDR3 DNA: TGTGCCAGCAGCTCCCACAGGGGGAGCCTCCCCTACGAGCAGTACTTC
V gene: TRBV27; clone size: NA; D gene: NA; J gene: TRBJ2-7; CDR3 protein: CASSGDTSYEQYF; CDR3 DNA: TGTGCCAGCAGTGGGGACACCTCCTACGAGCAGTACTTC
V gene: TRBV29-1; clone size: NA; D gene: TRBD1; J gene: TRBJ2-7; CDR3 protein: CSVKKPPGQGAYEQYF; CDR3 DNA: TGCAGCGTTAAAAAGCCCCCCGGACAGGGGGCTTACGAGCAGTACTTC
V gene: TRBV18; clone size: once; D gene: NA; J gene: TRBJ1-3; CDR3 protein: CASSPDSSFSGNTIYF; CDR3 DNA: TGTGCCAGCTCCCCCGACAGCTCGTTCTCTGGAAACACCATATATTTT
V gene: TRBV3-1/TRBV3-2; clone size: NA; D gene: NA; J gene: TRBJ2-5; CDR3 protein: CASSQRPGPTRETQYF; CDR3 DNA: TGTGCCAGCAGCCAGCGCCCGGGTCCGACACGAGAGACCCAGTACTTC
V gene: TRBV7-2; clone size: NA; D gene: NA; J gene: TRBJ1-2; CDR3 protein: CASSLRGYGYTF; CDR3 DNA: TGTGCCAGCAGCTTAAGGGGGTATGGCTACACCTTC
V gene: TRBV5-1; clone size: once; D gene: NA; J gene: TRBJ2-3; CDR3 protein: CASSLTEGYTDTQYF; CDR3 DNA: TGCGCCAGCAGCTTGACGGAGGGATACACAGATACGCAGTATTTT
V gene: TRBV6-1; clone size: once; D gene: NA; J gene: TRBJ1-2; CDR3 protein: CASSELGLGYTF; CDR3 DNA: TGTGCCAGCAGTGAATTGGGACTGGGGTACACCTTC
V gene: TRBV6-5; clone size: once; D gene: NA; J gene: TRBJ2-7; CDR3 protein: CASSYSSGDYEQYF; CDR3 DNA: TGTGCCAGCAGTTACTCGTCAGGGGACTACGAGCAGTACTTC
V gene: TRBV10-3; clone size: few; D gene: NA; J gene: TRBJ2-2; CDR3 protein: CAIRRGDNTGELFF; CDR3 DNA: TGTGCCATCAGGAGAGGGGATAACACCGGGGAGCTGTTTTTT
V gene: TRBV5-4; clone size: NA; D gene: TRBD1; J gene: TRBJ2-5; CDR3 protein: CASSFPGTGGQETQYF; CDR3 DNA: TGTGCCAGCAGCTTCCCCGGGACAGGGGGTCAAGAGACCCAGTACTTC
V gene: TRBV7-2; clone size: NA; D gene: NA; J gene: TRBJ1-1; CDR3 protein: CASSLAQGWGTEAFF; CDR3 DNA: TGTGCCAGCAGCTTAGCGCAGGGGTGGGGCACTGAAGCTTTCTTT
V gene: TRBV12-5; clone size: NA; D gene: NA; J gene: TRBJ2-7; CDR3 protein: CASGLVGRAPYEQYF; CDR3 DNA: TGTGCTAGTGGTTTGGTAGGACGGGCCCCCTACGAGCAGTACTTC
V gene: TRBV7-2; clone size: once; D gene: TRBD1; J gene: TRBJ1-5; CDR3 protein: CASSDRGHQPQHF; CDR3 DNA: TGTGCCAGCAGCGACAGGGGGCATCAGCCCCAGCATTTT
V gene: TRBV3-1/TRBV3-2; clone size: NA; D gene: NA; J gene: TRBJ2-1; CDR3 protein: CASSQDTTRGDRFF; CDR3 DNA: TGTGCCAGCAGCCAAGATACGACTAGAGGTGATCGGTTCTTC
V gene: TRBV6-5; clone size: NA; D gene: NA; J gene: TRBJ1-6; CDR3 protein: CASSYSVVESSPLHF; CDR3 DNA: TGTGCCAGCAGTTACTCGGTGGTGGAAAGTTCACCCCTCCACTTT
V gene: TRBV5-1; clone size: NA; D gene: NA; J gene: TRBJ1-2; CDR3 protein: CASSLLTGTHGYTF; CDR3 DNA: TGCGCCAGCAGCTTACTTACCGGGACGCACGGCTACACCTTC
V gene: TRBV7-2; clone size: NA; D gene: TRBD2; J gene: TRBJ2-5; CDR3 protein: CASSGVAGGETQYF; CDR3 DNA: TGTGCCAGCAGCGGTGTAGCGGGGGGGGAGACCCAGTACTTC
V gene: TRBV5-1; clone size: NA; D gene: NA; J gene: TRBJ1-5; CDR3 protein: CASSRGPSGANQPQHF; CDR3 DNA: TGCGCCAGCAGCCGGGGGCCGTCAGGGGCTAATCAGCCCCAGCATTTT